This TCR beta chain was identified during a study of T-cell memory formation after mild COVID-19. TCRdb redid the calling of the 5' RACE reads with MiXCR, one entry per CDR3 protein. The sample includes about half a million distinct CDR3 sequences, roughly 20% of them seen just once. Germline V gives CDR1 GTSNPN, CDR2 SVGIG (reference sequence). With 3 bases clipped from V and 9 bases from J, the junction kept 10 bases outside the gene matches. The CDR3 loop spans 14 amino acids. This clonotype has a handful of counts. The receptor comes from an adult woman who had mild COVID-19 (a few samples of this study predate the infection). Cell type and time point are not known. Sequencing used PBMCs or a T cell subset sorted from them (not recorded which). The chain recombines TRBV30 with TRBJ2-1, with 8 bases that match TRBD2. The CDR3 DNA reads TGTGCCTGGAGAAGAGCGGGAGCTAGGAGTGAGCAGTTCTTC. As protein: CAWRRAGARSEQFF.